The following is a T cell receptor beta chain sequence with its context. This sample was included in a study of cytomegalovirus exposure and HLA in healthy donors. The study ran its PCR with 60 Vbeta and 13 Jbeta primers. The protocol was immunoSEQ multiplex PCR, while the TCRdb copy is restricted to in-frame clones and leaves out a portion. The data contain about 200,000 clones, 82% of them singletons. The source material was PBMCs. The receptor's source is a woman aged 50 to 60 in good health and CMV-seropositive.

The CDR3, as DNA: TGTGCCAGCAGCTTGATGGGGGGTGACAATCAGCCCCAGCATTTT. Encoded protein: CASSLMGGDNQPQHF. This chain joins TRBV5-6 and TRBJ1-5, with D perhaps TRBD1 (5 bases). The V end was cut by 1 base, the J end by 3 bases, with 11 bases between. Germline-derived CDR1 and CDR2 are SGHDT and YYEEEE. The CDR3 contains 15 residues.